The T cell receptor beta chain under discussion was sequenced for a study of blood T cell repertoires in COVID-19 (dated by TCRdb to about 2020). For the wider study: ImmuneRACE Cohort 3 recovered participants were defined by two consecutive negative NP/OP PCR tests, healthcare professional clearance, or symptom resolution. Samples covering the acute and convalescent phases of COVID-19 were provided by collaborators in the United States, Italy and Spain. The prospective study material was composed of cDNA or gDNA derived from T cells, B-cell-depleted T cells, or PBMCs. The dataset comprised deeply sampled blood TCRbeta repertoires from subjects exposed to, actively infected with, or recovered from COVID-19. The repertoires were released in a freely available public database intended as a resource for research on the immune response to SARS-CoV-2. The samples were drawn from the first 160 participants of the ongoing ImmuneRACE study and from 1,254 subjects provided by 6 global collaborators. Nearly every sample came with metadata listing a de-identified subject ID, COVID-19 status, age in years and sex. Where available, HLA class I and class II types were obtained from metadata supplied by the sample provider rather than from assay-based typing. General conclusions and limits of the study: The amount of clinical and demographic metadata varied by source and participant and was provided uncurated.

The germline V gene yields SGHTA for CDR1 and FQGNSA for CDR2. Inclusive of the bounding cysteine and phenylalanine, the CDR3 is 12 residues long. The sequence is cut down to CDR3 DNA, 36 bases in frame from base 1. V is shortened by 5 bases, J by 9 bases, and the region joining them spans 11 bases. TCRbeta CDR3 regions were amplified from genomic DNA by means of the immunoSEQ Assay, a bias-controlled multiplex PCR. The paper's data handling went like this. Nucleated cell counts per sample were estimated from amplification of reference gene primers within the assay. To quantify the absolute abundance of each unique TCRbeta CDR3 rearrangement, sequence reads were collapsed and filtered. Productive Simpson clonality was computed per sample as the square root of Simpson's diversity index over productive rearrangements. The source is immuneACCESS, and TCRdb retained only in-frame sequences with V and J called. Part of the clones is not carried over; for the studies checked, unresolved V genes explain less than half of this, and the remainder is unexplained. V, J and clone size reflect that table, while D and trimming were determined from the DNA. Recorded for this sample are over 110,000 clones; 75% to 90% of them occurred a single time. The ten largest make up roughly 4.3% of the sample.

Comments on this clone: The antigen it binds to is not known. Base qualities are not at hand, and no much larger clone is one base apart.

In the prospective study, participants were about 18 to 95 years old, resided in about 25 geographic areas of the United States, and were enrolled through a virtual design. Cohort assignment in the prospective study relied on participant-reported clinical history from a screening survey and a study questionnaire. Mobile phlebotomists in the prospective study collected whole blood, serum and a nasopharyngeal or oropharyngeal swab from every participant. Additional blood draws and questionnaires over a roughly two-month period could optionally be provided by prospective study participants. Prospective study blood samples were shipped either frozen or at room temperature before DNA extraction.

Sequencing input: PBMCs or T cells enriched from blood (not recorded which). The V and J segments used are TRBV7-2 and TRBJ2-1; the D gene is perhaps TRBD1, on 5 matching bases. The sequence derives from a man in his forties or fifties in a cohort exposed to, infected with or recovered from COVID-19 (not recorded which). CDR3 region: CASSPVQGEQFF. The nucleotide sequence is TGTGCCAGCAGCCCCGTTCAGGGTGAGCAGTTCTTC.